A selection of T cell receptor beta chains follows, all from one sample in a study of T cell repertoires in cytomegalovirus infection. TCRdb reprocessed the reads via MiXCR and lists one record per CDR3 protein. In the table there are about 270,000 distinct CDR3 sequences, around 20% of which are singletons. No antigen is known for these receptors. This material consisted of cultured PBMCs, taken from culture after CMV antigen stimulation. The receptors stem from a human donor in good health (CMV status not recorded). Some clones in this sample may be carry-over from other donors' samples. Both conserved end residues are part of each CDR3. D genes are given only for firm matches. Rows may omit the clone size; those that give it use once, few, many or a size class.

NA NA TRBJ2-5 TRBV5-1 TGCGCCAGCAGCTTGGAGGGTAACCGAAGGGAGACCCAGTACTTC CASSLEGNRRETQYF
NA few TRBJ1-3 TRBV11-2 TGTGCCAGCAGCTGGGACCACGGAAACACCATATATTTT CASSWDHGNTIYF
NA once TRBJ1-1 TRBV4-2 TGTGCTACTACCTCCGGGACGACAAATGAAGCTTTCTTT CATTSGTTNEAFF
NA many TRBJ2-1 TRBV7-8 TGTGCCAGCAGCCCACCGAGCGAGCGTGAGCAGTTCTTC CASSPPSEREQFF
NA many TRBJ2-1 TRBV7-2 TGTGCCAGCAGCTTATTAGCAGGGGGGGCGGATGAGCAGTTCTTC CASSLLAGGADEQFF
TRBD1 few TRBJ2-7 TRBV6-5 TGTGCCAGCAGTTTGGGACAGGGGGGGTCCTACGAGCAGTACTTC CASSLGQGGSYEQYF
TRBD1 NA TRBJ2-3 TRBV10-3 TGTGCCATCAGTCCAGGGACAGGGGTTGGCACAGATACGCAGTATTTT CAISPGTGVGTDTQYF
TRBD2 many TRBJ2-3 TRBV7-9 TGTGCCAGCGGGATACTAGCGGGAGGCACAGATACGCAGTATTTT CASGILAGGTDTQYF
NA many TRBJ1-1 TRBV12-3/TRBV12-4 TGTGCCAGCAGGTTGACAAATGAAGCTTTCTTT CASRLTNEAFF
NA many TRBJ1-2 TRBV6-2/TRBV6-3 TGTGCCAGTGGAGGGGGGCCGAACTATGGCTACACCTTC CASGGGPNYGYTF
TRBD1 few TRBJ2-3 TRBV6-2/TRBV6-3 TGTGCCAGCAGACGACAGGGGTTTGATACGCAGTATTTT CASRRQGFDTQYF
TRBD1 many TRBJ1-6 TRBV6-5 TGTGCCAGCAGACAGGGGAGGCGTAATTCACCCCTCCACTTT CASRQGRRNSPLHF
NA NA TRBJ2-3 TRBV20-1 TGCAGTGCCTACAGGCGTGGCGGGATAGGGAATACGCAGTATTTT CSAYRRGGIGNTQYF
TRBD1 many TRBJ2-4 TRBV7-2 TGTGCCAGCAGCCAGAGACAGGGGTTGGCCTGGAACATTCAGTACTTC CASSQRQGLAWNIQYF
NA NA TRBJ1-3 TRBV9 TGTGCCAGCAGCGTAGGAAGTGCTGGAAACACCATATATTTT CASSVGSAGNTIYF
TRBD2 NA TRBJ2-7 TRBV11-2 TGTGCCAGCAGCTTAGGACTAGCGTACTCCTACGAGCAGTACTTC CASSLGLAYSYEQYF
NA many TRBJ2-1 TRBV27 TGTGCCAGCAGTCCGTACCAAAGCTCCTACAATGAGCAGTTCTTC CASSPYQSSYNEQFF
NA many TRBJ1-4 TRBV6-5 TGTGCCAGCAGTTACGATACGGGGGGCGGAGGTGAAAAACTGTTTTTT CASSYDTGGGGEKLFF
TRBD2 NA TRBJ2-1 TRBV20-1 TGCAGTGCTGCCCGGGAGGCCCTCGGCGATGAGCAGTTCTTC CSAAREALGDEQFF
NA many TRBJ1-2 TRBV12-3/TRBV12-4 TGTGCCAGCAGTTTAGCTCCAGCCGGGGGCGGCTACACCTTC CASSLAPAGGGYTF
NA NA TRBJ2-5 TRBV11-2 TGTGCCAGCAGCTCCCAGGGCCCTTACCGGGAGACCCAGTACTTC CASSSQGPYRETQYF
NA few TRBJ2-1 TRBV18 TGTGCCAGCTCACAAGGACCTAGGACACCTGAGCAGTTCTTC CASSQGPRTPEQFF
NA NA TRBJ1-1 TRBV29-1 TGCAGCGTTGAAGATCCCAGGGTAAACACTGAAGCTTTCTTT CSVEDPRVNTEAFF
NA NA TRBJ2-1 TRBV7-9 TGTGCCAGCCCAAAACCCGGGGGCCGGGAACAGTTCTTC CASPKPGGREQFF
NA few TRBJ2-5 TRBV7-9 TGTGCCAGCACCCAAGACAGAGAAGAGACCCAGTACTTC CASTQDREETQYF
TRBD1 NA TRBJ2-1 TRBV11-3 TGTGCCAGCAGCCCCGCCCCGACAGGGGCCTACAATGAGCAGTTCTTC CASSPAPTGAYNEQFF
TRBD1 few TRBJ1-2 TRBV19 TGTGCCAGTAGTATAGATGGACAGGGGGCGAGTTTAGGCTACACCTTC CASSIDGQGASLGYTF
TRBD1 few TRBJ2-5 TRBV27 TGTGCCAGCACCGGAATCGGGACAGGGGAGACCCAGTACTTC CASTGIGTGETQYF
NA many TRBJ1-5 TRBV19 TGTGCCAGTAGTATAGGGCAGACTAGCAATCAGCCCCAGCATTTT CASSIGQTSNQPQHF
NA many TRBJ1-4 TRBV10-1 TGCGCCAGCAGTGTGACACCTAATGAAAAACTGTTTTTT CASSVTPNEKLFF
TRBD1 NA TRBJ2-3 TRBV10-3 TGTGCCATCAGGTTGACAGGGGGCACAGATACGCAGTATTTT CAIRLTGGTDTQYF
TRBD2 many TRBJ2-3 TRBV6-1 TGTGCCAGCAGCTCCCCCGGGACTAGCGGATCTAGCACAGATACGCAGTATTTT CASSSPGTSGSSTDTQYF
NA few TRBJ1-4 TRBV7-3 TGTGCCAGCAAATTGGACGGAGCTATAGAAAAACTGTTTTTT CASKLDGAIEKLFF
TRBD2 NA TRBJ2-1 TRBV24-1 TGTGCCACCAGTGATTTGAACCCCGGCCTAGCGGGAGTATATGAGCAGTTCTTC CATSDLNPGLAGVYEQFF
NA NA TRBJ1-5 TRBV24-1 TGTGCCACCAGTTCGACAGAATTCAATCAGCCCCAGCATTTT CATSSTEFNQPQHF
TRBD2 NA TRBJ2-5 TRBV29-1 TGCAGCGTGGGACTAGCGGGAGGGCAAGAGACCCAGTACTTC CSVGLAGGQETQYF
NA NA TRBJ2-3 TRBV11-3 TGTGCCAGCAGCATGCTAGCTGATACGCAGTATTTT CASSMLADTQYF
NA NA TRBJ2-1 TRBV30 TGTGCCTGGAGGCAGAGGGGGAGCTCCTACAATGAGCAGTTCTTC CAWRQRGSSYNEQFF
TRBD2 many TRBJ2-3 TRBV7-6 TGTGCCAGCAGCCCTCTGGACATGACTAGCGGGCATAGCACAGATACGCAGTATTTT CASSPLDMTSGHSTDTQYF
NA medium-sized TRBJ1-1 TRBV7-2 TGTGCCAGCAGCAGCCAGAAGGACACTGAAGCTTTCTTT CASSSQKDTEAFF
NA many TRBJ2-3 TRBV7-2 TGTGCCAGCAGCAGGGGGAAGCCTACAAGCACAGATACGCAGTATTTT CASSRGKPTSTDTQYF
NA few TRBJ1-1 TRBV7-9 TGTGCCAGCCACTTCGGGGGGGAGAACACTGAAGCTTTCTTT CASHFGGENTEAFF
NA NA TRBJ1-6 TRBV19 TGTGCGCGTAAGAGGGACGGAGATAATTCACCCCTCCACTTT CARKRDGDNSPLHF